These 4 T cell receptor beta chains share one sample of origin, sequenced in a study of Ad26.COV2.S vaccination and SARS-CoV-2 variants. The treatment denotes: roughly 18 received Ad26.COV2.S at low or high dose, single or two shots; roughly five received placebo; per-sample allocation not given. It was on day 63 after the first vaccine or placebo injection that samples were taken. Sequenced by immunoSEQ multiplex PCR; TCRdb stores in-frame clones only, minus some. The sample has approximately 500,000 clones; 70% to 90% are singletons. Sample: peripheral blood, taken in a trial of Ad26.COV2.S vaccine versus placebo. These receptors came from a person between 18 and 59 years old who received the Ad26.COV2.S COVID-19 vaccine or a placebo.

This chain joins TRBV15 and TRBJ1-3; TRBD1 might be the D (5 bases). V was pared by 3 bases and J by 0 bases, with 9 bases between. This CDR3 has 15 amino acids. CDR1 is LNHNV and CDR2 is YYDKDF in the germline V gene (reference sequence). The CDR3 loop reads CATSREGVSGNTIYF. CDR3 in DNA: TGTGCCACCAGCAGGGAAGGGGTCTCTGGAAACACCATATATTTT. The entire variable domain, with the rest obtained from reference TRBV15 and TRBJ1-3, is as follows: DAMVIQNPRYQVTQFGKPVTLSCSQTLNHNVMYWYQQKSSQAPKLLFHYYDKDFNNEADTPDNFQSRRPNTSFCFLDIRSPGLGDTAMYLCATSREGVSGNTIYFGEGSWLTVV.

The V and J genes are TRBV4-2 and TRBJ1-1; maybe TRBD1 (6 bases). CDR3 length equals 15 residues. V was clipped by 0 bases and J by 0 bases, with 8 bases between them. Germline lookup yields CDR1 LGHNA and CDR2 YNFKEQ. The CDR3 DNA reads as TGTGCCAGCAGCCAAGAGGACAGATTGAACACTGAAGCTTTCTTT. Its translation is CASSQEDRLNTEAFF.

V is TRBV7-9 and J is TRBJ2-5; possible D gene TRBD2, 5 bases. The germline V gene encodes CDR1 SEHNR and CDR2 FQNEAQ (reference sequence). This CDR3 comprises 16 residues. V lost 1 base, J lost 5 bases, and 17 bases lay in between. CDR3 coding DNA: TGTGCCAGCAGCTTAGGGGCTAGCCTTCGTCGGGAGACCCAGTACTTC. Translated, it gives CASSLGASLRRETQYF. The entire variable domain, with the rest obtained from reference TRBV7-9 and TRBJ2-5, is as follows: DTGVSQNPRHKITKRGQNVTFRCDPISEHNRLYWYRQTLGQGPEFLTYFQNEAQLEKSRLLSDRFSAERPKGSFSTLEIQRTEQGDSAMYLCASSLGASLRRETQYFGPGTRLLVL.

The gene calls are TRBV18 and TRBJ2-5; no clear D. Germline-derived CDR1 and CDR2 are KGHSH and LQKENI. CDR3 length equals 13 residues. The V gene lost 1 base and the J gene lost 5 bases, with 8 bases spanning the gap. The CDR3 loop reads CASSPLNGETQYF. The CDR3 nucleotides read TGTGCCAGCTCACCACTGAACGGCGAGACCCAGTACTTC.